This TCR beta chain was recovered during a study of long-term antiretroviral therapy in people with HIV. Study-level points and caveats: Gathering of blood took place between about 2003 and 2017, possibly under older ART regimens. Regardless of time point, clones expanded before ART dominated the repertoire.

In regard to this clone: What it binds is unknown.

At survey level, the immunoSEQ assay was run in its v3.0 version. TCRdb keeps only in-frame clones here, not all; method: immunoSEQ multiplex PCR. The sample consists of about 35,000 clones, over 75% of them appearing once. Treated in the United States were all of the participants with HIV. Prior to DNA extraction, the samples held about 0.95-11 million cryopreserved PBMC. This CDR3 region has 16 residues. CDR1 and CDR2 (germline): SGHTA, FQGNSA. Trimming shortened V by 5 bases and J by 1 base, and 16 bases separated the two germline ends. The origin of this receptor is a man between 18 and 35 years old with HIV. Sequenced material: unsorted PBMCs, taken 2.2 years after starting antiretroviral therapy. This chain links TRBV7-2 with TRBJ2-3; D assignment may be TRBD1 or TRBD2 (6 bases each). CDR3 in DNA: TGTGCCAGCAGCCCCCTGGGGGGCGAGGGCACAGATACGCAGTATTTT. This translates into CASSPLGGEGTDTQYF.